This T cell receptor (beta chain) was captured by sequencing in a study of T cell changes during pregnancy in multiple sclerosis. The germline V gene has CDR1 MNHNS and CDR2 SASEGT. The CDR3 runs to 15 residues. Trimming took off 1 base at V and 0 bases at J, with 8 bases between the two ends. Assay: immunoSEQ multiplex PCR; the TCRdb copy retains only in-frame clones and omits some. Of tens of thousands of clones in the sample, roughly nine tenths were seen once. V is TRBV6-1 and J is TRBJ2-3; TRBD1 might be the D (6 bases). The material was CD4+ T cells from peripheral blood mononuclear cells, obtained in the second trimester of pregnancy. This sequence originates from a female donor with multiple sclerosis, enrolled in a pregnancy study. CDR3 region: CASSEEGTSTDTQYF. For the CDR3, the DNA is TGTGCCAGCAGTGAAGAGGGGACAAGCACAGATACGCAGTATTTT.